A single TCR beta chain is shown here with its context. The antigen is undetermined. The data belong to a study of identical twins. A universal primer site was created by template switching, with the cDNA bearing unique molecular identifiers. TCRdb independently ran MiXCR on the 5' RACE reads; one entry per CDR3 protein. The repertoire holds hundreds of thousands of distinct CDR3 sequences, with 6.1% as singletons. Overall study findings and caveats: Twin sharing of out-of-frame TCR alpha was underestimated by models in monozygotic pairs.

V dropped 0 bases and J dropped 0; count of bases not matched to a gene: 14. The germline gives CDR1 SGHRS, CDR2 YFSETQ. This CDR3 spans 20 amino acids. This TCR came from a man between 18 and 29 years old in good health. The rearrangement links TRBV5-1 to TRBJ2-2, with 7 positions matching TRBD1. The specimen was naive T cells sorted from blood. This CDR3 reads CASSLVVRGQNVANTGELFF. In nucleotides, the CDR3 is TGCGCCAGCAGCTTGGTCGTTCGGGGACAGAATGTCGCGAACACCGGGGAGCTGTTTTTT.